Below are 5 T cell receptor beta chains sequenced from a single sample in a study of T cell responses to AZD1222 COVID-19 vaccine. Produced via immunoSEQ multiplex PCR; TCRdb's table is partial and in-frame only. Of around 110,000 clones listed, around 94% were seen once; the top ten hold roughly 1.5%. This material consisted of peripheral blood, taken 28 days after the second AZD1222 dose. The origin of the receptors is an adult who received the AZD1222 COVID-19 vaccine.

The sample holds one count of this clone. The chain is built from TRBV14 and TRBJ1-1; 7 bases fit TRBD1. V lost 0 bases, J lost 7 bases, and 2 bases stayed unmatched. Per germline, CDR1 SGHDN and CDR2 FVKESK. There are 13 residues in the CDR3. This chain's CDR3 is CASSQETGIEAFF. The CDR3, as DNA: TGTGCCAGCAGCCAAGAGACAGGGATTGAAGCTTTCTTT.

This sequence joins TRBV19 and TRBJ2-1, with TRBD2 identical over 13 bases. CDR1 is LNHDA and CDR2 is SQIVND in the germline V gene (reference sequence). The CDR3 runs to 19 residues. Trimming at V came to 6 bases and at J to 0 bases, leaving 11 bases not matched to a gene. This CDR3 is CASRTGLAGLQSSYNEQFF. The CDR3 nucleotides read TGTGCCAGTAGAACGGGACTAGCGGGGCTTCAGAGCTCCTACAATGAGCAGTTCTTC.

The chain recombines TRBV5-4 with TRBJ2-3; 8 bases align to TRBD2. Losses at the gene ends were 5 bases for V and 2 bases for J; bases not matched to a gene: 7. Germline V lookup: CDR1 SGHNT, CDR2 YYREEE (reference sequence). The CDR3 is made up of 15 amino acids. The CDR3 protein is CASSPREGYTDTQYF. The CDR3 bases are TGTGCCAGCAGTCCTCGGGAGGGCTACACAGATACGCAGTATTTT.

The chain couples TRBV11-2 to TRBJ2-7; weak D call: TRBD2 (5 bases). Germline CDR1 and CDR2: SGHAT and FQNNGV. V was cut by 5 bases and J by 7 bases, with 18 bases left in between. There are 14 residues in the CDR3. Here the CDR3 reads CASSPPPLGSEQYF. In nucleotides, the CDR3 is TGTGCCAGCAGCCCCCCTCCGCTGGGGAGTGAGCAGTACTTC.

The J gene is TRBJ2-7, the V gene TRBV25-1; 7 nucleotides align to TRBD1. J lost 0 bases, V lost 8 bases, and 7 bases had no gene match. From germline, CDR1 is MGHDK and CDR2 SYGVNS. This CDR3 comprises 14 residues. As DNA, the CDR3 is TGTGCCAGCGATTCGGGACAGCCCTCCTACGAGCAGTACTTC. Encoded protein: CASDSGQPSYEQYF.